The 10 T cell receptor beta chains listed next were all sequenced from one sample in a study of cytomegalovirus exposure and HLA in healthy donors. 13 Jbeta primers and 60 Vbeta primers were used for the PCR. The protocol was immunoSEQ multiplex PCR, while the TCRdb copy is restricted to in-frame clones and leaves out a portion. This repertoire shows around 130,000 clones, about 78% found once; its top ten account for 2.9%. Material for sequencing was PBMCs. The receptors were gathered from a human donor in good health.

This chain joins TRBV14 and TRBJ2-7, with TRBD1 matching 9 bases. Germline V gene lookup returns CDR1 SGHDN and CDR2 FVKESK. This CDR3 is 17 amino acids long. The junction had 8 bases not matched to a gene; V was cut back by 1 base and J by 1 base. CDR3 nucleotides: TGTGCCAGCAGCCAAGGTAGGACAGGGGTCCTATCCTACGAGCAGTACTTC. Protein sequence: CASSQGRTGVLSYEQYF.

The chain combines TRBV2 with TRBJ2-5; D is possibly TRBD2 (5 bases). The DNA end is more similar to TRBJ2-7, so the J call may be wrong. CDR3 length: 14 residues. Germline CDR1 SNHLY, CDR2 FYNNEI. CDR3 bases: TGTGCCAGCAGTGGAGCGGAGAGCTCCTACGAGCAGTACTTC. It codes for CASSGAESSYEQYF.

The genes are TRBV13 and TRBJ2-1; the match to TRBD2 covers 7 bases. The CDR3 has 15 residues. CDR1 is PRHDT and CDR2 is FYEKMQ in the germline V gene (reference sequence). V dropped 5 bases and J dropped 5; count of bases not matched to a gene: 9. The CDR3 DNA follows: TGTGCCAGCAGCCTACTAGCGTTGGCCCACAATGAGCAGTTCTTC. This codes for CASSLLALAHNEQFF.

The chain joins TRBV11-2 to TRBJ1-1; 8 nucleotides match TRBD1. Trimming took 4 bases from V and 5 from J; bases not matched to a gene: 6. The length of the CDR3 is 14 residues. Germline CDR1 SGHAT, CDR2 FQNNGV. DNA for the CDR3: TGTGCCAGCAGCTCGGGACAGGAGGGAACTGAAGCTTTCTTT. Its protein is CASSSGQEGTEAFF. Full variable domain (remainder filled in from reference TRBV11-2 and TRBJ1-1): EAGVAQSPRYKIIEKRQSVAFWCNPISGHATLYWYQQILGQGPKLLIQFQNNGVVDDSQLPKDRFSAERLKGVDSTLKIQPAKLEDSAVYLCASSSGQEGTEAFFGQGTRLTVV.

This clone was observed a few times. CDR3 DNA sequence: TGTGCCTGGAGTGTTAGAGCCTACACCATATATTTT. Residues: CAWSVRAYTIYF. The chain couples TRBV30 to TRBJ1-3, with no clear D. CDR3 length: 12 amino acids. Germline CDR1 is GTSNPN and CDR2 is SVGIG (reference sequence). V lost 0 bases and J lost 8, with 8 bases in between.

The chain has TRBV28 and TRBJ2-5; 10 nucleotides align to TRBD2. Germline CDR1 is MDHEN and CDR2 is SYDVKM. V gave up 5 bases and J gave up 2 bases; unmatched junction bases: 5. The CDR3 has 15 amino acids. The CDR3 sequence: CASSRTSGVQETQYF. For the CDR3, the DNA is TGTGCCAGCAGTCGGACTAGCGGAGTTCAAGAGACCCAGTACTTC.

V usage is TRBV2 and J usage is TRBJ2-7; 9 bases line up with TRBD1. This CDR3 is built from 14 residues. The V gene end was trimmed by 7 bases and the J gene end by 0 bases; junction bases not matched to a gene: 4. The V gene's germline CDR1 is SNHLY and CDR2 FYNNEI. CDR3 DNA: TGTGCCAGCACTAAGGACAGGGGCTCCTACGAGCAGTACTTC. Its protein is CASTKDRGSYEQYF.

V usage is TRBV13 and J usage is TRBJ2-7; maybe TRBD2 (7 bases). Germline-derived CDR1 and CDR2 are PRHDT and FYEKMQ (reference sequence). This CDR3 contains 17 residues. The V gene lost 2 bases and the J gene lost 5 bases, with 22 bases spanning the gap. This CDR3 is CASSLRGVGGRGHEQYF. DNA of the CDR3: TGTGCCAGCAGCTTAAGGGGGGTCGGGGGGCGCGGCCACGAGCAGTACTTC.

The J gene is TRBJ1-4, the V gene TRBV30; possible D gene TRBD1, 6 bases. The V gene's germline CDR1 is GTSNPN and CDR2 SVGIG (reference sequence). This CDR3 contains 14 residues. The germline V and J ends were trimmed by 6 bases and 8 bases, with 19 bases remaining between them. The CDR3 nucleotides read TGTGCCTGCAATATCAACAGGGATGGGGAAAAACTGTTTTTT. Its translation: CACNINRDGEKLFF.

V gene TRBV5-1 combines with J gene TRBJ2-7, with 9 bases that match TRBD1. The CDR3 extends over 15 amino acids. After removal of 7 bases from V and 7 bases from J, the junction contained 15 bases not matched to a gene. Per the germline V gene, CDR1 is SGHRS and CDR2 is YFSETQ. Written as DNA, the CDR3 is TGCGCCAGCCGTAGGGCACAGACAGGGGGTCATGAGCAGTACTTC. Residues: CASRRAQTGGHEQYF.